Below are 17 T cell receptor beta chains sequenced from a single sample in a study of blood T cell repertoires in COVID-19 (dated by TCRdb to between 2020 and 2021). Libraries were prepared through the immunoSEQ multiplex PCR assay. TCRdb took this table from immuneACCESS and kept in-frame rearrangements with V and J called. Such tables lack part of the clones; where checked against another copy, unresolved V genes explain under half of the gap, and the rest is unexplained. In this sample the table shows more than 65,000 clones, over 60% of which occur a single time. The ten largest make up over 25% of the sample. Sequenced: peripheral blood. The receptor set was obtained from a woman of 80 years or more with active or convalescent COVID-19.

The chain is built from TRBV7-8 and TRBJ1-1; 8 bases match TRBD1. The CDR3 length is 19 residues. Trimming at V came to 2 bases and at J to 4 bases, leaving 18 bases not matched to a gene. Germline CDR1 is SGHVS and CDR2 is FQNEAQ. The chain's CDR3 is CASSLFRVQGAFVGTEAFF. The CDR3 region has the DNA TGTGCCAGCAGCTTATTCCGGGTCCAGGGGGCGTTTGTGGGCACTGAAGCTTTCTTT.

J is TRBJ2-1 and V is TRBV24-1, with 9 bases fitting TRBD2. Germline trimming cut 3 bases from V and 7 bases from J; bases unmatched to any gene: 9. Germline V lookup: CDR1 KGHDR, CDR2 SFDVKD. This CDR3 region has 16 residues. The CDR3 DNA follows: TGTGCCACCAGTGATCCAGCGGGGGGCCGAACGAATGAGCAGTTCTTC. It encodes CATSDPAGGRTNEQFF.

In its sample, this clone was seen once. CDR3 DNA sequence: TGTGCCAGCAGCCGGGACTCGGGGGGCACCGGGGAGCTGTTTTTT. This sequence encodes CASSRDSGGTGELFF. The chain carries TRBV7-2 and TRBJ2-2; TRBD2 matches 7 bases. Unmatched junction bases numbered 7, after V lost 5 bases and J lost 4 bases. The CDR3 runs to 15 residues. Germline V gene data show CDR1 as SGHTA and CDR2 as FQGNSA.

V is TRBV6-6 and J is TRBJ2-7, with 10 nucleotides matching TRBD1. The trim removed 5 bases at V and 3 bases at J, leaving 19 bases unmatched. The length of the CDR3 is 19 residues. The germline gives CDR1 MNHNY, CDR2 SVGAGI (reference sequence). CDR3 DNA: TGTGCCAGCAGTCCTAGCAGTTACTCGGCGGGACAGGGGTACTACGAGCAGTACTTC. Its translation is CASSPSSYSAGQGYYEQYF.

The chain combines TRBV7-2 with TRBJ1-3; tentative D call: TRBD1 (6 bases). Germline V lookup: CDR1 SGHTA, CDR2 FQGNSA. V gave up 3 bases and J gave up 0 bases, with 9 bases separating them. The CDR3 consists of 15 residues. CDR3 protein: CASSLDSLSGNTIYF. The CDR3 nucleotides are TGTGCCAGCAGCTTGGACAGTCTCTCTGGAAACACCATATATTTT.

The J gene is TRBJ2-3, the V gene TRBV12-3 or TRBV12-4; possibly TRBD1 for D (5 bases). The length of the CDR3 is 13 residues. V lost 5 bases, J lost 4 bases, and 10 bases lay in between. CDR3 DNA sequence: TGTGCCAGCAGTCTTGGGGCTTCAGATACGCAGTATTTT. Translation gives CASSLGASDTQYF.

CDR3 in amino acids: CAQGTAGNTIYF. As DNA, the CDR3 is TGTGCCCAGGGTACGGCTGGAAACACCATATATTTT. The rearrangement uses TRBV2 and TRBJ1-3; D perhaps matches TRBD1 (5 bases). Trimming removed 11 bases at V and 2 bases at J, with 10 bases between. The CDR3 spans 12 residues. In germline, CDR1 is SNHLY, CDR2 FYNNEI. The entire variable domain, with the rest obtained from reference TRBV2 and TRBJ1-3, is as follows: EPEVTQTPSHQVTQMGQEVILRCVPISNHLYFYWYRQILGQKVEFLVSFYNNEISEKSEIFDDQFSVERPDGSNFTLKIRSTKLEDSAMYFCAQGTAGNTIYFGEGSWLTVV.

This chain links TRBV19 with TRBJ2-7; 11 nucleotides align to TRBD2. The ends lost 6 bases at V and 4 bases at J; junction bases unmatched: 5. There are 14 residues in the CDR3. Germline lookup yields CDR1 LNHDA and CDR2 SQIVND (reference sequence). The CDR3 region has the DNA TGTGCCAGTAGGTCCGGGACTAGCGGTTACGAGCAGTACTTC. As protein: CASRSGTSGYEQYF.

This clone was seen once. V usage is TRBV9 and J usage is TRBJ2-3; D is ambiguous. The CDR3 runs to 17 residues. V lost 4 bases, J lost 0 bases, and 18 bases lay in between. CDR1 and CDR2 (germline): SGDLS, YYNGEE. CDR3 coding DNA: TGTGCCAGCAGCACCACCTACTACCAAACTAGCACAGATACGCAGTATTTT. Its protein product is CASSTTYYQTSTDTQYF.

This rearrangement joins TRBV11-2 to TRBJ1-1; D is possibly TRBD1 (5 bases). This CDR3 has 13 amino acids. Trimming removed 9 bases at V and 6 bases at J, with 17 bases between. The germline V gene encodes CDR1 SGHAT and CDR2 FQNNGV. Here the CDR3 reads CASTRVSVAEAFF. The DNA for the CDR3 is TGTGCCAGTACCAGGGTTAGTGTAGCTGAAGCTTTCTTT.

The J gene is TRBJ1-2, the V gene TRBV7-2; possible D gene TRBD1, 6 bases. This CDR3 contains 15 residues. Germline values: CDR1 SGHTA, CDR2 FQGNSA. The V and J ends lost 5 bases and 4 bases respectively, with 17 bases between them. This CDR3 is CASSRYRGAGYGYTF. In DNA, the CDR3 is TGTGCCAGCAGCCGGTATCGGGGGGCCGGCTATGGCTACACCTTC.

The CDR3 nucleotides read TGTGCCAGCAGCTTAGGGGGGACAGATTACGAGCAGTACTTC. The encoded protein is CASSLGGTDYEQYF. V is TRBV7-2 and J is TRBJ2-7; 7 bases are shared with TRBD1. CDR1 and CDR2 (germline): SGHTA, FQGNSA. The CDR3 has 14 amino acids. The junction had 4 bases not matched to a gene; V was cut back by 1 base and J by 4 bases. The full variable domain, with the rest looked up from reference TRBV7-2 and TRBJ2-7, is GAGVSQSPSNKVTEKGKDVELRCDPISGHTALYWYRQSLGQGLEFLIYFQGNSAPDKSGLPSDRFSAERTGGSVSTLTIQRTQQEDSAVYLCASSLGGTDYEQYFGPGTRLTVT.

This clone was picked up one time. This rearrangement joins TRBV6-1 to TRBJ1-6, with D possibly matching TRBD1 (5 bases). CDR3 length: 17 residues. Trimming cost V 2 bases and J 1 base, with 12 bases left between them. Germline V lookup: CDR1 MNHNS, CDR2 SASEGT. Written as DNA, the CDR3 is TGTGCCAGCAGTGAAAGGCAGGGAGGGTCCTATAATTCACCCCTCCACTTT. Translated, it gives CASSERQGGSYNSPLHF.

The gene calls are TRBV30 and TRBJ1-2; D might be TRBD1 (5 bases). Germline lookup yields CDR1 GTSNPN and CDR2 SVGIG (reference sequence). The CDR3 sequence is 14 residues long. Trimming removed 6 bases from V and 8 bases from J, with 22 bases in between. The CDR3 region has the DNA TGTGCCTGCCTCACGCCTCCAGGGATTTACGGCTACACCTTC. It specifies CACLTPPGIYGYTF.

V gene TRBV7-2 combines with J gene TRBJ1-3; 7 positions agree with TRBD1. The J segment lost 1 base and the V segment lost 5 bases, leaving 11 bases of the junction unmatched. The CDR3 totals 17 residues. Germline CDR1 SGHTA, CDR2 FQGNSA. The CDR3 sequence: CASSHSTGDSSGNTIYF. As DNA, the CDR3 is TGTGCCAGCAGCCACTCAACAGGGGACTCTTCTGGAAACACCATATATTTT. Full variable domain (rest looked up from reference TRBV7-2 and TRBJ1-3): GAGVSQSPSNKVTEKGKDVELRCDPISGHTALYWYRQSLGQGLEFLIYFQGNSAPDKSGLPSDRFSAERTGGSVSTLTIQRTQQEDSAVYLCASSHSTGDSSGNTIYFGEGSWLTVV.

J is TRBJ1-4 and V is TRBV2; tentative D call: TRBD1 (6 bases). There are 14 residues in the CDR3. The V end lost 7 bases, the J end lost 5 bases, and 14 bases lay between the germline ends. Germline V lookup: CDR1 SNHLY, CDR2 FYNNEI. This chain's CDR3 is CASTYRALNEKLFF. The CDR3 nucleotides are TGTGCCAGCACCTACAGGGCTTTGAATGAAAAACTGTTTTTT.

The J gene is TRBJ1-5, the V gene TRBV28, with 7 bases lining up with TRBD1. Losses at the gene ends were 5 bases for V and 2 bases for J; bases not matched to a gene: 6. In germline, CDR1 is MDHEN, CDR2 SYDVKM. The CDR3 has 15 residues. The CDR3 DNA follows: TGTGCCAGCAGTACAGGGGAAGGCGGCAATCAGCCCCAGCATTTT. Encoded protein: CASSTGEGGNQPQHF.